Shown below are 18 T cell receptor beta chains from a single sample sequenced in a study of blood T cell repertoires in COVID-19. The repertoire was sequenced with immunoSEQ multiplex PCR; TCRdb's copy has only in-frame clones and lacks some. The sample includes tens of thousands of clones, more than 80% of them seen just once. The sample comprised peripheral blood. The origin of the receptors is a woman of 80 years or more with acute or convalescent COVID-19.

V gene TRBV30 combines with J gene TRBJ2-3; tentatively, D is TRBD2 (7 bases). There are 13 residues in the CDR3. Germline V gives CDR1 GTSNPN, CDR2 SVGIG (reference sequence). The V and J ends lost 0 bases and 5 bases respectively, with 9 bases between them. CDR3 bases: TGTGCCTGGAGTGTCGGGGGGCGAGATACGCAGTATTTT. Translated, it gives CAWSVGGRDTQYF.

This chain connects TRBV29-1 to TRBJ1-1, with D possibly TRBD1 on 5 matching bases. V lost 4 bases, J lost 4 bases, and 19 bases lay in between. The CDR3 consists of 15 residues. Germline V gene sequence: CDR1 SQVTM, CDR2 ANQGSEA. The CDR3 is CSVVYWGGLFTEAFF. Written as DNA, the CDR3 is TGCAGCGTTGTGTATTGGGGGGGTTTGTTCACTGAAGCTTTCTTT.

This clone was seen a handful of times. This CDR3 reads CSDRTGGTDTQYF. The CDR3 DNA sequence: TGCAGCGACCGGACAGGGGGCACAGATACGCAGTATTTT. This sequence joins TRBV29-1 and TRBJ2-3; 9 bases line up with TRBD1. The V and J ends lost 7 bases and 1 base, in that order; junction bases with no gene match: 3. There are 13 residues in the CDR3. Germline V gene data show CDR1 as SQVTM and CDR2 as ANQGSEA.

The chain joins TRBV2 to TRBJ1-2; D possibly corresponds to TRBD1 (6 bases). Germline CDR1 is SNHLY and CDR2 is FYNNEI. V shed 2 bases and J shed 4 bases, with 11 bases lying between them. The CDR3 consists of 14 residues. The CDR3 DNA sequence: TGTGCCAGCAGTGAACCGGGACAAGTCTATGGCTACACCTTC. Its protein product is CASSEPGQVYGYTF. Variable domain in full (rest from reference TRBV2 and TRBJ1-2): EPEVTQTPSHQVTQMGQEVILRCVPISNHLYFYWYRQILGQKVEFLVSFYNNEISEKSEIFDDQFSVERPDGSNFTLKIRSTKLEDSAMYFCASSEPGQVYGYTFGSGTRLTVV.

V is TRBV11-2 and J is TRBJ2-5; 7 bases are shared with TRBD1. CDR1 SGHAT and CDR2 FQNNGV come from the germline V gene. Unmatched junction bases numbered 5, after V lost 6 bases and J lost 1 base. This CDR3 comprises 14 residues. CDR3 sequence (DNA): TGTGCCAGCAGTCCAGACAGGGTCCAAGAGACCCAGTACTTC. The encoded protein is CASSPDRVQETQYF.

V and J are TRBV3-1 (or the pseudogene TRBV3-2) and TRBJ1-2, with 8 bases that match TRBD1. Germline CDR1 reads LGHDT; CDR2 reads YNNKEL (reference sequence). The CDR3 is 15 amino acids. Trimming cost V 1 base and J 5 bases; bases outside gene matches: 6. The CDR3 region has the DNA TGTGCCAGCAGCCAAGGGGCAGGGGGCGTTTATGGCTACACCTTC. It translates to CASSQGAGGVYGYTF.

This clone occurred a few times. The CDR3 protein is CASTLGRVGNQPQHF. In nucleotides, the CDR3 is TGTGCCAGTACCCTAGGCAGGGTGGGGAATCAGCCCCAGCATTTT. The chain joins TRBV19 to TRBJ1-5; maybe TRBD1 (5 bases). Germline V gene lookup returns CDR1 LNHDA and CDR2 SQIVND (reference sequence). Trimming shortened V by 7 bases and J by 4 bases, and 17 bases separated the two germline ends. This CDR3 comprises 15 residues.

V and J are TRBV19 and TRBJ1-1, with 9 bases that match TRBD1. In germline, CDR1 is LNHDA, CDR2 SQIVND (reference sequence). The CDR3 is made up of 17 amino acids. The junction had 13 bases not matched to a gene; V was cut back by 7 bases and J by 1 base. The CDR3 region has the DNA TGTGCCAGTACCTCAAGAATAAGGGACAGGGCGAACACTGAAGCTTTCTTT. It codes for CASTSRIRDRANTEAFF.

The chain is built from TRBV6-5 and TRBJ2-7; 8 bases map to TRBD1. The CDR3 runs to 14 residues. Germline values: CDR1 MNHEY, CDR2 SVGAGI. J gave up 1 base and V 7 bases, and 6 bases lay outside the gene matches. The CDR3 coding sequence is TGTGCCAGCACCCCCGGGACAGGTTCCTACGAGCAGTACTTC. Its translation: CASTPGTGSYEQYF.

This sequence joins TRBV15 and TRBJ1-1; D not certain. V was shortened by 0 bases and J by 6 bases, with 11 bases between the two germline ends. CDR3 length: 14 amino acids. Germline-derived CDR1 and CDR2 are LNHNV and YYDKDF (reference sequence). The CDR3 here is CATSRDRGGAEAFF. For the CDR3, the DNA is TGTGCCACCAGCAGAGATCGGGGTGGGGCTGAAGCTTTCTTT.

This chain joins TRBV2 and TRBJ2-7, with 7 bases aligning to TRBD1. The CDR3 contains 13 residues. Trimming cost V 8 bases and J 5 bases; bases outside gene matches: 9. Germline loops: CDR1 SNHLY, CDR2 FYNNEI. Here the CDR3 DNA reads TGTGCCAGCGAAACAGGGGCTAGGGACGAGCAGTACTTC. Encoded protein: CASETGARDEQYF.

This chain connects TRBV6-6 to TRBJ2-3; D uncertain. Per the germline V gene, CDR1 is MNHNY and CDR2 is SVGAGI (reference sequence). The CDR3 consists of 14 residues. V lost 7 bases, J lost 0 bases, and 11 bases lay in between. The CDR3 region is CASTPLSSTDTQYF. CDR3 in DNA: TGTGCCAGCACTCCCTTGAGTAGCACAGATACGCAGTATTTT.

The V call is TRBV19, the J call TRBJ2-5; D is ambiguous. CDR1 LNHDA and CDR2 SQIVND come from the germline V gene (reference sequence). The CDR3 extends over 16 amino acids. V was trimmed by 3 bases and J by 4 bases, leaving 18 bases between them. This chain's CDR3 is CASSMLPSQRGETQYF. The CDR3, as DNA: TGTGCCAGTAGTATGTTACCTTCCCAGCGCGGAGAGACCCAGTACTTC.

V is TRBV19 and J is TRBJ1-2, with D possibly matching TRBD1 (6 bases). V lost 9 bases and J 2 bases, leaving 10 bases between the germline ends. The germline V gene has CDR1 LNHDA and CDR2 SQIVND (reference sequence). The CDR3 covers 12 residues. CDR3 bases: TGTGCCAGCCAGGGGCTCAACTATGGCTACACCTTC. Translated, it gives CASQGLNYGYTF.

This sequence joins TRBV10-3 and TRBJ2-3; a possible D gene is TRBD2 (6 bases). V was trimmed by 6 bases and J by 1 base, leaving 20 bases between them. Germline V gene sequence: CDR1 ENHRY, CDR2 SYGVKD. The CDR3 length is 17 residues. The CDR3 DNA reads as TGTGCCATCAGCTCAAGGAAAATTAGCGGAGGCACAGATACGCAGTATTTT. It codes for CAISSRKISGGTDTQYF.

The chain's CDR3 is CASSEVDGHTGELFF. In DNA, the CDR3 is TGTGCCAGCAGTGAGGTTGACGGTCACACCGGGGAGCTGTTTTTT. The chain is built from TRBV9 and TRBJ2-2; the D is unclear. Trimming stripped 5 bases from V and 3 bases from J, with 14 bases between. Per germline, CDR1 SGDLS and CDR2 YYNGEE. The CDR3 length is 15 residues.

In its sample, this clone was seen a few times. This chain uses TRBV4-3 with TRBJ2-7, with D perhaps TRBD1 (5 bases). The CDR3 totals 15 residues. Germline CDR1 reads LGHNA; CDR2 reads YSLEER. V lost 0 bases and J lost 2, with 11 bases in between. The CDR3 region is CASSQDVGHTYEQYF. As DNA, the CDR3 is TGCGCCAGCAGCCAAGATGTAGGACACACCTACGAGCAGTACTTC.

The V gene is TRBV7-6, the J gene TRBJ2-5; D is undetermined. Trimming shortened V by 4 bases and J by 6 bases, and 9 bases separated the two germline ends. The CDR3 runs 12 residues. In germline, CDR1 is SGHVS, CDR2 FNYEAQ. The CDR3 region is CASSYPLQTQYF. In DNA, the CDR3 is TGTGCCAGCAGCTACCCACTTCAGACCCAGTACTTC. Drawing the rest from reference TRBV7-6 and TRBJ2-5, the complete variable domain is GAGVSQSPRYKVTKRGQDVALRCDPISGHVSLYWYRQALGQGPEFLTYFNYEAQQDKSGLPNDRFSAERPEGSISTLTIQRTEQRDSAMYRCASSYPLQTQYFGPGTRLLVL.